This T cell receptor (beta chain) was found in a study of CD4 T cells in relation to SARS-CoV-2 and coronaviruses. Study background: ViraFEST: approximately 10-day antigen culture of PBMCs, then TCR beta CDR3 sequencing.

Before the COVID-19 pandemic, during about 2010-2018, CD4+ T cells were taken from unexposed donors. The cells were cultured for about 10 days before CD4+ T cells were isolated. Note on this clone: Its antigen is unknown.

Sequenced by immunoSEQ multiplex PCR; TCRdb stores in-frame clones only, minus some. The sample consists of tens of thousands of clones, roughly 80% of them appearing once. Germline CDR1 reads MGHRA; CDR2 reads YSYEKL. This CDR3 has 11 amino acids. The V end was cut by 4 bases, the J end by 7 bases, with 5 bases between. The V call is TRBV4-1, the J call TRBJ2-1; D is ambiguous. This sequence originates from a human donor in good health. Sequencing was done on a sample of CD4+ T cells from PBMCs, cultured in vitro. The CDR3 nucleotides are TGCGCCAGCAGCCCCGGGAATGAGCAGTTCTTC. It translates to CASSPGNEQFF.